These 9 T cell receptor beta chains were sequenced from one sample in a study of blood T cell repertoires in COVID-19. Produced via immunoSEQ multiplex PCR; TCRdb's table is partial and in-frame only. Here the sample spans over 25,000 clones, roughly three quarters being singletons. Sequences were obtained from peripheral blood. The receptors come from an elderly man with active or convalescent COVID-19.

The chain uses TRBV24-1 and TRBJ2-3; no clear D. CDR1 is KGHDR and CDR2 is SFDVKD in the germline V gene. CDR3 length: 13 residues. Trimming removed 5 bases from V and 4 bases from J, with 9 bases in between. The CDR3 region is CATSVRGSDTQYF. CDR3 coding DNA: TGTGCCACCAGTGTGCGAGGTTCAGATACGCAGTATTTT.

The chain couples TRBV19 to TRBJ1-4, with D perhaps matching TRBD1 (5 bases). This CDR3 region has 15 residues. V was shortened by 3 bases and J by 0 bases, with 8 bases between the two germline ends. CDR1 and CDR2 from the germline V gene are LNHDA and SQIVND (reference sequence). The CDR3 loop reads CASSIRGATNEKLFF. The CDR3, as DNA: TGTGCCAGTAGTATCCGGGGGGCAACTAATGAAAAACTGTTTTTT.

CDR3 in DNA: TGCAGCGTTAAGACAGCTATTAACACCGGGGAGCTGTTTTTT. Residues: CSVKTAINTGELFF. This chain joins TRBV29-1 and TRBJ2-2, with D perhaps matching TRBD1 (5 bases). The V gene lost 5 bases and the J gene lost 2 bases, with 12 bases spanning the gap. The CDR3 has 14 residues. Germline CDR1 and CDR2: SQVTM and ANQGSEA.

This clone showed up just a few times. This sequence joins TRBV6-5 and TRBJ1-6; no reliable D call. The CDR3 covers 13 residues. Germline CDR1 reads MNHEY; CDR2 reads SVGAGI. Trimming stripped 10 bases from V and 5 bases from J, with 12 bases between. CDR3 sequence reads: CATEPGDNSPLHF. CDR3 in DNA: TGTGCCACCGAGCCCGGGGATAATTCACCCCTCCACTTT.

V is TRBV12-3 or TRBV12-4 and J is TRBJ2-7, with 11 nucleotides matching TRBD2. J gave up 7 bases and V 9 bases, and 2 bases lay outside the gene matches. The CDR3 is made up of 11 amino acids. CDR3 amino acids: CASRTSGEQYF. DNA for the CDR3: TGTGCCAGTCGGACTAGCGGGGAGCAGTACTTC.

The rearrangement links TRBV3-1 (or the pseudogene TRBV3-2) to TRBJ2-5; the D gene is possibly TRBD1 (5 bases). This CDR3 has 15 amino acids. V lost 7 bases, J lost 2 bases, and 17 bases lay in between. In germline, CDR1 is LGHDT, CDR2 YNNKEL (reference sequence). CDR3 sequence: CASTRTSRVQETQYF. CDR3 nucleotide sequence: TGTGCCAGCACCCGGACGAGCAGGGTACAAGAGACCCAGTACTTC.

In DNA form, the CDR3 reads TGTGCCAGCAGTGAATCTGGGACAGGGTTGGGGGAGCAGTACTTC. Amino acid sequence: CASSESGTGLGEQYF. This chain connects TRBV25-1 to TRBJ2-7, with 9 positions matching TRBD1. This CDR3 region has 15 residues. From germline, CDR1 is MGHDK and CDR2 SYGVNS. J gave up 7 bases and V 1 base, and 8 bases lay outside the gene matches.

The chain joins TRBV5-1 to TRBJ1-1; 8 bases align to TRBD1. Germline V CDR1 and CDR2: SGHRS, YFSETQ. This CDR3 contains 16 residues. The V and J ends lost 0 bases and 3 bases, in that order; junction bases with no gene match: 7. The CDR3 here is CASSLVLTGVDTEAFF. Here the CDR3 DNA reads TGCGCCAGCAGCTTGGTTTTGACAGGGGTGGACACTGAAGCTTTCTTT.

The chain joins TRBV5-1 to TRBJ2-7; 9 nucleotides match TRBD2. V lost 4 bases to trimming and J lost 3 bases; unmatched junction nucleotides: 5. Germline V gene data show CDR1 as SGHRS and CDR2 as YFSETQ. CDR3 size: 14 residues. CDR3 bases: TGCGCCAGCAGCAATGGACTAGCGAGCTACGAGCAGTACTTC. This encodes CASSNGLASYEQYF.